Each of the 5 T cell receptor beta chains below was sequenced from the same sample in a study of cytomegalovirus exposure and HLA in healthy donors. The PCR made use of 60 Vbeta and 13 Jbeta primers. Generated by immunoSEQ multiplex PCR, the TCRdb table keeps only in-frame clones and is missing some. Among about 190,000 clones, 81% were seen once, and the ten largest hold about 1.8%. Sequenced sample: PBMCs. The receptors originated from a young man in good health and CMV-seronegative.

This clone appeared once. The chain carries TRBV4-1 and TRBJ2-7, with D tentatively TRBD2 (6 bases). V was clipped by 1 base and J by 1 base, with 17 bases between them. Germline V CDR1 and CDR2: MGHRA, YSYEKL. The CDR3 runs 17 residues. CDR3 sequence: CASSQVVARAGSYEQYF. As DNA, the CDR3 is TGCGCCAGCAGCCAAGTGGTAGCACGGGCGGGGTCCTACGAGCAGTACTTC.

This chain uses TRBV20-1 with TRBJ2-1, with 7 bases matching TRBD2. This CDR3 comprises 10 residues. Trimming cost V 7 bases and J 8 bases; bases outside gene matches: 2. Germline-derived CDR1 and CDR2 are DFQATT and SNEGSKA (reference sequence). CDR3 coding DNA: TGCAGTGTCAGCGGGGATGAGCAGTTCTTC. Its translation: CSVSGDEQFF.

The rearrangement links TRBV5-6 to TRBJ1-5; 8 bases are shared with TRBD1. The CDR3 is made up of 14 amino acids. The V gene's germline CDR1 is SGHDT and CDR2 YYEEEE. After removal of 4 bases from V and 7 bases from J, the junction contained 7 bases not matched to a gene. The CDR3 DNA reads TGTGCCAGCAGCGGTGGACAGGGAGGACAGCCCCAGCATTTT. It is translated as CASSGGQGGQPQHF.

The chain links TRBV6-1 to TRBJ1-1, with unresolved D. The CDR3 extends over 13 amino acids. Trimming took 2 bases from V and 4 from J, leaving 8 bases between them. CDR1 is MNHNS and CDR2 is SASEGT in the germline V gene. CDR3 DNA: TGTGCCAGCAGTGAAACCCAGTCCACTGAAGCTTTCTTT. Protein: CASSETQSTEAFF.

The V call is TRBV15, the J call TRBJ1-6; the D is unclear. The length of the CDR3 is 17 residues. Trimming left V 2 bases short and J 9 bases short, with 20 bases between. The V gene's germline CDR1 is LNHNV and CDR2 YYDKDF (reference sequence). DNA for the CDR3: TGTGCCACCAGCAGAAAACAAGCGGCAGGCCGCGGTTCACCCCTCCACTTT. Translated, it gives CATSRKQAAGRGSPLHF.